This T cell receptor beta chain derives from a study of shared T cell receptors in the human thymus. Only in-frame clones appear in the TCRdb table, and some are missing; sequencing was by immunoSEQ multiplex PCR. The profile shows 720,000 or so clones, 80% to 90% of them singletons. The CDR3 length is 16 residues. Germline values: CDR1 SEHNR, CDR2 FQNEAQ (reference sequence). V lost 8 bases, J lost 0 bases, and 14 bases lay in between. These data also featured in a second study, about human thymus T cells. That work adds: Those donating were healthy Finnish infants in corrective surgery for congenital heart defects. From resections taken during corrective heart surgery, the thymus tissue was obtained. Biased V and J segment usage appeared in thymus and peripheral blood. Overlap was high between thymic repertoires from unrelated individuals, as reported in related research.

This TCR was sampled from a girl younger than two with a congenital heart defect. The sequenced material came from thymocytes. The chain recombines TRBV7-9 with TRBJ2-6; weak D call: TRBD1 (5 bases). In nucleotides, the CDR3 is TGTGCCAGCGCTTTAACAGGATCCTCTGGGGCCAACGTCCTGACTTTC. It is translated as CASALTGSSGANVLTF.